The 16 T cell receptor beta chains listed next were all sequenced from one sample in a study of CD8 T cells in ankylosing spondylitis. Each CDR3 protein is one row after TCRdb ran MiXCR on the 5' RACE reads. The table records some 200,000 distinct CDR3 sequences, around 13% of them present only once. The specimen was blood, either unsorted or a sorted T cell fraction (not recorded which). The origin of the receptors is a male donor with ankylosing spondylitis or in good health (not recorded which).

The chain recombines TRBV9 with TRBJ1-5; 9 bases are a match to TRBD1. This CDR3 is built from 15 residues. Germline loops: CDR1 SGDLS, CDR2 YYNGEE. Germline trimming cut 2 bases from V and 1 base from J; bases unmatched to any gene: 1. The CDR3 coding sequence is TGTGCCAGCAGCGTGGGACAGGGCAGCAATCAGCCCCAGCATTTT. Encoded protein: CASSVGQGSNQPQHF.

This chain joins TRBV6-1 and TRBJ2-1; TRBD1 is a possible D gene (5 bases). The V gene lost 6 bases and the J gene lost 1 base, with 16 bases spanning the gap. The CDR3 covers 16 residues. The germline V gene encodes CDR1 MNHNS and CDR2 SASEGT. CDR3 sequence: CASSSGLVVSYNEQFF. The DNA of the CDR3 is TGTGCCAGCAGCTCAGGGCTGGTTGTATCCTACAATGAGCAGTTCTTC.

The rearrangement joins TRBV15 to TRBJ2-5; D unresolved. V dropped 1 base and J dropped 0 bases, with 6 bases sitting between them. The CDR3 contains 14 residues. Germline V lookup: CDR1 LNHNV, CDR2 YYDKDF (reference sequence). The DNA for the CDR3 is TGTGCCACCAGCAGAGCGCGGTACCAAGAGACCCAGTACTTC. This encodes CATSRARYQETQYF. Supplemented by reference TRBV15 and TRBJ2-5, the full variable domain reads DAMVIQNPRYQVTQFGKPVTLSCSQTLNHNVMYWYQQKSSQAPKLLFHYYDKDFNNEADTPDNFQSRRPNTSFCFLDIRSPGLGDTAMYLCATSRARYQETQYFGPGTRLLVL.

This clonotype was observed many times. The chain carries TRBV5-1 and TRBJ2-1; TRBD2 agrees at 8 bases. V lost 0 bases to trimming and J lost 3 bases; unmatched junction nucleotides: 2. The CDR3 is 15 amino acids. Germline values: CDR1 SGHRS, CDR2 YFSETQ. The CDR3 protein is CASSLGSGGYNEQFF. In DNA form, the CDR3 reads TGCGCCAGCAGCTTGGGAAGCGGGGGCTACAATGAGCAGTTCTTC.

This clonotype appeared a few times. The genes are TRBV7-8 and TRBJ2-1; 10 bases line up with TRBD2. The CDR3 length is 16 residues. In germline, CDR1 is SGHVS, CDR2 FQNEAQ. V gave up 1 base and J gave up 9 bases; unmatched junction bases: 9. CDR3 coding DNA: TGTGCCAGCAGCTTAGGATCGAGCGGGGGGGCGGGTGAGCAGTTCTTC. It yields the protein CASSLGSSGGAGEQFF.

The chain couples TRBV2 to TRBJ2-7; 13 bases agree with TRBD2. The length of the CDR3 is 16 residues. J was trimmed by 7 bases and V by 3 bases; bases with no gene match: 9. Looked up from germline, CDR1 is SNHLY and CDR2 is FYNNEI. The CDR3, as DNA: TGTGCCAGCAGTGATACGACTAGCGGGGGGCGGCGGGAGCAGTACTTC. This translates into CASSDTTSGGRREQYF. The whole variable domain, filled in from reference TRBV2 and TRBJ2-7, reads EPEVTQTPSHQVTQMGQEVILRCVPISNHLYFYWYRQILGQKVEFLVSFYNNEISEKSEIFDDQFSVERPDGSNFTLKIRSTKLEDSAMYFCASSDTTSGGRREQYFGPGTRLTVT.

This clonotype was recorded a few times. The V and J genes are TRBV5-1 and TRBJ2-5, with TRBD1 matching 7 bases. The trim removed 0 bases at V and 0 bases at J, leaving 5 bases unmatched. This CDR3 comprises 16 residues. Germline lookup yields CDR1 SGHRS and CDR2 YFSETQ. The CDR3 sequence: CASSLVPRGYQETQYF. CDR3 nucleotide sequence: TGCGCCAGCAGCTTGGTTCCCAGGGGGTACCAAGAGACCCAGTACTTC.

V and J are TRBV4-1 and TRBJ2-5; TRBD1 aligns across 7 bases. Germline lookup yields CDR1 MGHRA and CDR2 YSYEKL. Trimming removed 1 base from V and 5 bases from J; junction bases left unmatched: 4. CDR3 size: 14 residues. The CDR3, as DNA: TGCGCCAGCAGCCAAGTCGGACAGGACGAGACCCAGTACTTC. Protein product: CASSQVGQDETQYF.

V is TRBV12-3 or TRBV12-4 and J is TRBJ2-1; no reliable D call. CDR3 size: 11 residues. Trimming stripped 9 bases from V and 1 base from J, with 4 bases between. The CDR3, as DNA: TGTGCCAGTGTATCCTACAATGAGCAGTTCTTC. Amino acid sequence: CASVSYNEQFF.

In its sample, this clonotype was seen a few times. In nucleotides, the CDR3 is TGCGCCAGCAGCACCCAAGGACAGCCACGTTTCGGCTACACCTTC. It specifies CASSTQGQPRFGYTF. This sequence joins TRBV5-1 and TRBJ1-2; the D gene is possibly TRBD1 (6 bases). There are 15 residues in the CDR3. V dropped 4 bases and J dropped 8 bases, with 21 bases sitting between them. Germline CDR1 is SGHRS and CDR2 is YFSETQ.

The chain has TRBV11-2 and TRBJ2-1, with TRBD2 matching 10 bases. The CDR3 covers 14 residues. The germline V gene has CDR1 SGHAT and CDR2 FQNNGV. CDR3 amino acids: CASTSGSPYNEQFF. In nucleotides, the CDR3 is TGTGCTTCGACTAGCGGGTCCCCCTACAATGAGCAGTTCTTC.

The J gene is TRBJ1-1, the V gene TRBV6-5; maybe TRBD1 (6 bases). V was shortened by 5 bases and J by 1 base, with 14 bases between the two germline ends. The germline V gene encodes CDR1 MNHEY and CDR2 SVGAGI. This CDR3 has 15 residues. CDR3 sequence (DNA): TGTGCCAGCAGTCTACCGGGACACCCGAACACTGAAGCTTTCTTT. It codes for CASSLPGHPNTEAFF.

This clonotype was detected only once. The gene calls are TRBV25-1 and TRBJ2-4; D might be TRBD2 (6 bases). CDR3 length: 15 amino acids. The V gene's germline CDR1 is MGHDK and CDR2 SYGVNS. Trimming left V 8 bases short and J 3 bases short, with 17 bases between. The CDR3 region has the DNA TGTGCCAGCGGGGGACGGCGGGGATTCAAAAACATTCAGTACTTC. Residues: CASGGRRGFKNIQYF.

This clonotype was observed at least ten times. This chain's CDR3 is CASSQGSGNIQYF. CDR3 bases: TGTGCCAGCAGCCAAGGATCGGGAAACATTCAGTACTTC. The rearrangement joins TRBV3-1 to TRBJ2-4, with D hard to call. Per the germline V gene, CDR1 is LGHDT and CDR2 is YNNKEL (reference sequence). V was cut by 1 base and J by 6 bases, with 7 bases left in between. The CDR3 is made up of 13 amino acids.

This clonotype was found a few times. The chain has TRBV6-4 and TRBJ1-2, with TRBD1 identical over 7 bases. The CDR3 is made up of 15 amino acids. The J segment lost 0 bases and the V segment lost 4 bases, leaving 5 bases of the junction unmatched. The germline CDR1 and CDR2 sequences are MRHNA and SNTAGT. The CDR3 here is CASSGGGQSNYGYTF. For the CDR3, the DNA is TGTGCCAGCAGTGGCGGGGGACAGTCTAACTATGGCTACACCTTC.

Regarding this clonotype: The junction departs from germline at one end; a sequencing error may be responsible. The CDR3 region is CAISSPDRVNPGANVLTF. CDR3 in DNA: TGTGCCATCAGTTCCCCGGACAGGGTAAACCCTGGGGCCAACGTCCTGACTTTC. The chain has TRBV12-3 or TRBV12-4 and TRBJ2-6; 8 bases match TRBD1. This CDR3 has 18 residues.